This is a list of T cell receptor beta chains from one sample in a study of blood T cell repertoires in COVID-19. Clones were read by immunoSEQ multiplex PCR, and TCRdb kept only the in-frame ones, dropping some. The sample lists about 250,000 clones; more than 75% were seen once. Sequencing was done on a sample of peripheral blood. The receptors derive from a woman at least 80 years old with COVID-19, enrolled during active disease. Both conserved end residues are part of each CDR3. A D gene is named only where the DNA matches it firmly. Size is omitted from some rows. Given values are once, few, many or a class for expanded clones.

cdr3_nt: TGTGCCAGCAGCTTAGTCGCAGGGGGGTCTTCGGCCGCTTTCTTT; cdr3_aa: CASSLVAGGSSAAFF; d_call: TRBD1; v_call: TRBV7-8; clone_size: NA; j_call: TRBJ1-1
cdr3_nt: TGTGCCACACGCTCAACTAGTAGCAATGAGCAGTTCTTC; cdr3_aa: CATRSTSSNEQFF; d_call: NA; v_call: TRBV7-8; clone_size: NA; j_call: TRBJ2-1
cdr3_nt: TGTGCCACCGACCCATCTAGCTCCTACAATGAGCAGTTCTTC; cdr3_aa: CATDPSSSYNEQFF; d_call: NA; v_call: TRBV2; clone_size: once; j_call: TRBJ2-1
cdr3_nt: TGCAGCGTTGTAGGGGCTGACAATCAGCCCCAGCATTTT; cdr3_aa: CSVVGADNQPQHF; d_call: NA; v_call: TRBV29-1; clone_size: NA; j_call: TRBJ1-5
cdr3_nt: TGTGCCAGCAGCCAATCCGGGGGAGGAAATGAAAAACTGTTTTTT; cdr3_aa: CASSQSGGGNEKLFF; d_call: NA; v_call: TRBV3-1/TRBV3-2; clone_size: NA; j_call: TRBJ1-4
cdr3_nt: TGTGCCAGCTCACCACCGGGGACAGGGCTGAACACTGAAGCTTTCTTT; cdr3_aa: CASSPPGTGLNTEAFF; d_call: TRBD1; v_call: TRBV18; clone_size: NA; j_call: TRBJ1-1
cdr3_nt: TGTGCCAGCAGCCAAACGGCAGGGCCCCAGCATTTT; cdr3_aa: CASSQTAGPQHF; d_call: NA; v_call: TRBV7-8; clone_size: once; j_call: TRBJ1-5
cdr3_nt: TGTGCCAGCAGCAGAGAACTTGCAACTAATGAAAAACTGTTTTTT; cdr3_aa: CASSRELATNEKLFF; d_call: NA; v_call: TRBV7-9; clone_size: NA; j_call: TRBJ1-4
cdr3_nt: TGCGCCAGCAGCTTGGGGTCGACAGGGGGGTATGGCTACACCTTC; cdr3_aa: CASSLGSTGGYGYTF; d_call: TRBD1; v_call: TRBV5-1; clone_size: NA; j_call: TRBJ1-2
cdr3_nt: TGTGCCAGCAGGACAGGGGACACTGAAGCTTTCTTT; cdr3_aa: CASRTGDTEAFF; d_call: TRBD1; v_call: TRBV6-5; clone_size: NA; j_call: TRBJ1-1
cdr3_nt: TGTGCCAGCAGTTACTCGTATACTAACAATGAGCAGTTCTTC; cdr3_aa: CASSYSYTNNEQFF; d_call: NA; v_call: TRBV6-2/TRBV6-3; clone_size: NA; j_call: TRBJ2-1